The 27 T cell receptor beta chains below all came from one sample that was sequenced in a study of blood T cell repertoires in COVID-19 (dated by TCRdb to about 2020). Libraries came from the immunoSEQ multiplex PCR assay. This immuneACCESS table, as held by TCRdb, lists in-frame sequences with V and J called but not all clones. Of the missing ones, under half trace to an unresolved V gene in checked studies; the others have no known cause. The sample data list a few hundred thousand clones, and around 86% of these were observed just once. Together, the top ten hold about 4.1% of the sample. The specimen sequenced was PBMCs or T cells enriched from blood (not recorded which). These receptors were obtained from a woman between 40 and 55 years old with acute COVID-19.

This chain joins TRBV5-4 and TRBJ1-6; 9 positions agree with TRBD1. Germline V gene sequence: CDR1 SGHNT, CDR2 YYREEE (reference sequence). The length of the CDR3 is 17 residues. V was pared by 4 bases and J by 3 bases, with 8 bases of the junction left unmatched. CDR3 residues: CASSHWTGALYNSPLHF. CDR3 DNA: TGTGCCAGCAGCCATTGGACAGGGGCCCTCTATAATTCACCCCTCCACTTT.

The V gene is TRBV29-1, the J gene TRBJ1-2; tentative D call: TRBD1 (5 bases). The germline V and J ends were trimmed by 4 bases and 8 bases, with 8 bases remaining between them. The CDR3 is 10 residues long. Germline CDR1 is SQVTM and CDR2 is ANQGSEA. The CDR3 region is CSVGREGYTF. In DNA form, the CDR3 reads TGCAGCGTTGGCAGGGAAGGCTACACCTTC.

The chain carries TRBV10-1 and TRBJ2-5, with 9 bases fitting TRBD2. The germline gives CDR1 WNHNN, CDR2 SYGVQD (reference sequence). The CDR3 spans 16 residues. V shed 6 bases, J shed 2 bases, and the junction held 10 bases outside the gene matches. CDR3 DNA: TGCGCCAGCAGCCAGGGACTAGCTGGGCGTCAAGAGACCCAGTACTTC. Protein product: CASSQGLAGRQETQYF.

The chain is built from TRBV10-2 and TRBJ2-7; the match to TRBD2 covers 8 bases. The ends lost 3 bases at V and 3 bases at J; junction bases unmatched: 7. CDR1 is WSHSY and CDR2 is SAAADI in the germline V gene. The CDR3 has 15 amino acids. CDR3 amino acids: CASSDGTSVHYEQYF. CDR3 DNA: TGCGCCAGCAGTGATGGGACTAGTGTTCACTACGAGCAGTACTTC.

This chain joins TRBV9 and TRBJ1-3, with a weak D call TRBD1 (5 bases). This CDR3 comprises 16 residues. Trimming stripped 6 bases from V and 0 bases from J, with 16 bases between. Per germline, CDR1 SGDLS and CDR2 YYNGEE. The CDR3 DNA reads as TGTGCCAGCACATGGGACTCAGGGAGCTCTGGAAACACCATATATTTT. It is translated as CASTWDSGSSGNTIYF.

This chain connects TRBV27 to TRBJ1-5, with D possibly being TRBD1 (6 bases). The V gene's germline CDR1 is MNHEY and CDR2 SMNVEV (reference sequence). Trimming removed 6 bases from V and 4 bases from J, with 13 bases in between. CDR3 length equals 14 residues. The CDR3 loop is CASSRTGLNQPQHF. The CDR3 bases are TGTGCCAGCAGCCGTACAGGGCTAAATCAGCCCCAGCATTTT.

The sample holds one count of this clone. The gene calls are TRBV19 and TRBJ1-5, with 8 nucleotides matching TRBD1. V gave up 6 bases and J gave up 0 bases; unmatched junction bases: 4. Looked up from germline, CDR1 is LNHDA and CDR2 is SQIVND (reference sequence). The CDR3 is 15 amino acids. The CDR3 region has the DNA TGTGCCAGTAGGCCCACAGGGGGTAGCAATCAGCCCCAGCATTTT. This gives the protein CASRPTGGSNQPQHF.

The chain is built from TRBV2 and TRBJ1-2; 10 bases fit TRBD1. Germline values: CDR1 SNHLY, CDR2 FYNNEI. This CDR3 comprises 14 residues. V was clipped by 4 bases and J by 8 bases; unmatched bases: 7. CDR3 region: CASSGQGAGYGYTF. The CDR3 nucleotides are TGTGCCAGCAGTGGACAGGGGGCAGGGTACGGCTACACCTTC.

V and J are TRBV10-2 and TRBJ1-3, with D uncertain. Germline V lookup: CDR1 WSHSY, CDR2 SAAADI. The CDR3 spans 15 residues. The V end lost 1 base, the J end lost 2 bases, and 9 bases lay between the germline ends. This CDR3 is CASSEFRTTGNTIYF. The CDR3 DNA follows: TGCGCCAGCAGTGAGTTCCGAACTACTGGAAACACCATATATTTT.

The chain joins TRBV2 to TRBJ2-4, with D possibly being TRBD1 (6 bases). The germline V and J ends were trimmed by 6 bases and 3 bases, with 12 bases remaining between them. Germline V lookup: CDR1 SNHLY, CDR2 FYNNEI. The CDR3 has 14 residues. DNA for the CDR3: TGTGCCAGCAGAGCAGGGGATGTCAAAAACATTCAGTACTTC. Translated: CASRAGDVKNIQYF.

J is TRBJ2-4 and V is TRBV2; D not resolved. CDR1 and CDR2 (germline): SNHLY, FYNNEI. This CDR3 is built from 14 residues. The V end was cut by 8 bases, the J end by 0 bases, with 11 bases between. DNA for the CDR3: TGTGCCAGCTTTGAGCGACTAGCCAAAAACATTCAGTACTTC. This translates into CASFERLAKNIQYF.

The J gene is TRBJ2-2, the V gene TRBV9; tentative D call: TRBD2 (6 bases). Trimming cost V 4 bases and J 0 bases, with 13 bases left between them. The CDR3 runs 16 residues. Looked up from germline, CDR1 is SGDLS and CDR2 is YYNGEE. The CDR3 DNA is TGTGCCAGCAGCCCCCGGGAGACCGCGAACACCGGGGAGCTGTTTTTT. Its translation: CASSPRETANTGELFF.

The CDR3 sequence is CASSLPGGGREQYF. The CDR3 DNA sequence: TGTGCCAGCAGCTTGCCGGGAGGCGGGCGCGAGCAGTACTTC. The chain employs TRBV5-4 and TRBJ2-7, with 7 bases lining up with TRBD2. V lost 1 base, J lost 6 bases, and 7 bases stayed unmatched. The V gene's germline CDR1 is SGHNT and CDR2 YYREEE (reference sequence). There are 14 residues in the CDR3.

V and J are TRBV19 and TRBJ1-2; unclear D gene. This CDR3 region has 12 residues. CDR1 and CDR2 from the germline V gene are LNHDA and SQIVND (reference sequence). V dropped 6 bases and J dropped 8 bases, with 13 bases sitting between them. The CDR3 region has the DNA TGTGCCAGTAGGGACGGGGAACGAGGCTACACCTTC. Translating gives CASRDGERGYTF.

This chain connects TRBV6-5 to TRBJ2-2; 7 nucleotides line up with TRBD1. Germline V gene lookup returns CDR1 MNHEY and CDR2 SVGAGI. J gave up 6 bases and V 2 bases, and 9 bases lay outside the gene matches. CDR3 length: 16 amino acids. Here the CDR3 DNA reads TGTGCCAGCAGTTACCAGGGACAGATTATGGCCGGGGAGCTGTTTTTT. Protein sequence: CASSYQGQIMAGELFF.

The chain has TRBV9 and TRBJ2-7; D is uncertain. Germline V gene lookup returns CDR1 SGDLS and CDR2 YYNGEE. The V gene lost 2 bases and the J gene lost 5 bases, with 11 bases spanning the gap. This CDR3 is 13 amino acids long. CDR3 sequence (DNA): TGTGCCAGCAGCGTCGGTCCCATCGACGAGCAGTACTTC. Residues: CASSVGPIDEQYF.

This rearrangement joins TRBV5-6 to TRBJ1-2; 9 positions match TRBD1. Germline CDR1 SGHDT, CDR2 YYEEEE. Trimming at V came to 4 bases and at J to 5 bases, leaving 12 bases not matched to a gene. CDR3 length equals 16 residues. The CDR3 DNA follows: TGTGCCAGCAGCCCTGGCAGGGGGACAGGGAAGTATGGCTACACCTTC. It is translated as CASSPGRGTGKYGYTF.

This chain connects TRBV11-3 to TRBJ1-4, with 9 bases identical to TRBD1. Germline V CDR1 and CDR2: SGHNT, YENEEA. The CDR3 has 16 residues. Germline trimming cut 4 bases from V and 0 bases from J; bases unmatched to any gene: 3. CDR3 in amino acids: CASSSGQGTTNEKLFF. The CDR3 coding sequence is TGTGCCAGCAGCTCCGGACAGGGGACAACTAATGAAAAACTGTTTTTT.

V and J are TRBV2 and TRBJ1-5, with 11 bases that match TRBD1. The CDR3 extends over 15 amino acids. The trim removed 7 bases at V and 7 bases at J, leaving 9 bases unmatched. Germline assignment: CDR1 SNHLY and CDR2 FYNNEI. The CDR3 bases are TGTGCCAGCACCTTAGGACAGGGGGCGAGCCAGCCCCAGCATTTT. Its protein product is CASTLGQGASQPQHF.

This chain joins TRBV5-1 and TRBJ2-3; 8 bases fit TRBD2. CDR3 length equals 18 residues. Germline-derived CDR1 and CDR2 are SGHRS and YFSETQ. With V trimmed by 4 bases and J by 3 bases, 16 bases remained unmatched. The CDR3 loop reads CASSPKIRAGGMTDTQYF. DNA of the CDR3: TGCGCCAGCAGCCCAAAAATCCGGGCGGGAGGTATGACAGATACGCAGTATTTT.

V gene TRBV28 combines with J gene TRBJ2-7; D uncertain. Germline CDR1 and CDR2: MDHEN and SYDVKM. The CDR3 spans 11 residues. V was clipped by 6 bases and J by 4 bases, with 7 bases between them. CDR3 bases: TGTGCCAGCAGGGAGAGGTACGAGCAGTACTTC. It encodes CASRERYEQYF.

This CDR3 reads CATSDPSQGIYNEQFF. CDR3 sequence (DNA): TGTGCCACCAGTGATCCATCCCAGGGCATCTACAATGAGCAGTTCTTC. The chain carries TRBV24-1 and TRBJ2-1, with a tentative D call TRBD1 (5 bases). V shed 3 bases and J shed 3 bases, with 14 bases lying between them. The CDR3 is made up of 16 amino acids. Per the germline V gene, CDR1 is KGHDR and CDR2 is SFDVKD.

This clone appeared many times. The chain carries TRBV2 and TRBJ1-5, with D perhaps matching TRBD1 (6 bases). The germline V gene encodes CDR1 SNHLY and CDR2 FYNNEI. The CDR3 contains 16 residues. Trimming shortened V by 3 bases and J by 2 bases, and 14 bases separated the two germline ends. This CDR3 is CASSEYRAVGNQPQHF. The CDR3 region has the DNA TGTGCCAGCAGTGAGTACAGGGCCGTAGGCAATCAGCCCCAGCATTTT.

The chain joins TRBV7-2 to TRBJ2-5, with D maybe TRBD2 (6 bases). V shed 5 bases and J shed 5 bases, with 18 bases lying between them. In germline, CDR1 is SGHTA, CDR2 FQGNSA. The CDR3 runs 15 residues. CDR3 DNA sequence: TGTGCCAGCAGCCAGCGGCGGGGCTCGGGGGAGACCCAGTACTTC. Its translation is CASSQRRGSGETQYF. The complete variable domain, with remaining parts taken from reference TRBV7-2 and TRBJ2-5, reads GAGVSQSPSNKVTEKGKDVELRCDPISGHTALYWYRQSLGQGLEFLIYFQGNSAPDKSGLPSDRFSAERTGGSVSTLTIQRTQQEDSAVYLCASSQRRGSGETQYFGPGTRLLVL.

This chain uses TRBV18 with TRBJ2-7, with D unclear. The CDR3 spans 12 residues. Deletions cut 6 bases from V and 5 bases from J, with 11 bases between. CDR1 and CDR2 (germline): KGHSH, LQKENI. The CDR3, as DNA: TGTGCCAGCTCCGCAACATTGGACGAGCAGTACTTC. Its translation: CASSATLDEQYF.

In its sample, this clone was seen once. V and J are TRBV7-9 and TRBJ2-1; 11 bases are a match to TRBD1. The CDR3 totals 15 residues. V was pared by 5 bases and J by 2 bases, with 2 bases of the junction left unmatched. The germline CDR1 and CDR2 sequences are SEHNR and FQNEAQ (reference sequence). The CDR3 region is CASSAGQGAYNEQFF. The CDR3 region has the DNA TGTGCCAGCAGCGCGGGACAGGGGGCCTACAATGAGCAGTTCTTC.

The CDR3 DNA follows: TGTGCCAGCAGTTTCCATGACCCCGAGGCGACTGAAGCTTTCTTT. Translated: CASSFHDPEATEAFF. V is TRBV28 and J is TRBJ1-1, with D unresolved. Germline V gene data show CDR1 as MDHEN and CDR2 as SYDVKM. The CDR3 has 15 residues. V was pared by 3 bases and J by 5 bases, with 16 bases between.